The present TCR beta chain was sequenced within a study of regulatory T cells in long-lasting Graves disease. The V and J ends lost 8 bases and 4 bases respectively, with 14 bases between them. The CDR3 totals 13 residues. As for time point: persistent/refractory GD, antithyroid drugs over 5 years with positive TRAb. Scientists built the TCR library using RNA that was extracted from PBMCs. Concerning this clonotype itself: Its antigen is still unknown.

Study-wide findings and caveats: Thyroid tissue was not studied; only peripheral blood was. The study found TRBV28, TRBJ1-2 and TRBJ2-5 favored in persistent disease.

Through Arm-PCR of CDR3 regions and iRepertoire HTBI primers, TCR beta libraries were built. TCRdb called the multiplex PCR reads again in MiXCR, with one record for every CDR3 protein. Of about 660,000 distinct CDR3 sequences listed, 30% are singletons. This clonotype was obtained from a female donor with Graves disease. Sequencing was performed on peripheral blood mononuclear cells (PBMCs), taken when the disease was refractory, from a patient treated with antithyroid drugs. The V and J genes are TRBV12-3 or TRBV12-4 and TRBJ1-1, with a possible D match to TRBD1 (5 bases). This CDR3 reads CASLGVRSTEAFF. The CDR3 DNA follows: TGTGCCAGCCTGGGGGTCCGGAGCACTGAAGCTTTCTTT.